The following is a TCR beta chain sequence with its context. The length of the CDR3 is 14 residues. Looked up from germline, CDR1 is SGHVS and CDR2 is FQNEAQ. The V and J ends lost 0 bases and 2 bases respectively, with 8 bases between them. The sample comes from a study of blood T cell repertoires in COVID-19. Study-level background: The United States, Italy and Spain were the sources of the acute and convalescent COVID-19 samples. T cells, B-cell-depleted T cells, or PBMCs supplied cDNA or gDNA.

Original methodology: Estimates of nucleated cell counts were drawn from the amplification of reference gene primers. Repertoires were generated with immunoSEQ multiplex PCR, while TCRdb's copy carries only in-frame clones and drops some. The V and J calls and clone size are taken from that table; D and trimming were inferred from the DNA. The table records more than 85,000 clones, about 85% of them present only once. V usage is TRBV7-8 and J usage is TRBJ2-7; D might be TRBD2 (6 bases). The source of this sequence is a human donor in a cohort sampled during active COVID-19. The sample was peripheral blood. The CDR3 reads CASSLAGGPYEQYF. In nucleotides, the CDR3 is TGTGCCAGCAGCTTAGCCGGAGGGCCCTACGAGCAGTACTTC.